The present T cell receptor (beta chain) was sequenced within a study of molecular identifiers for immune sequencing clone quantification. Study findings and constraints: Clone sizes could be underestimated for highly expanded clones when identical TCR molecules share a barcode.

Naive CD8 libraries were made from about 20,000 to 1,000,000 sorted cells, and they used 10%, 30% or 50% RNA. Naive CD8 T cells were sorted as CD8+CD4-CCR7+CD45RA+. This clonotype was found a few times. Antigen: not known. A read error may produce the germline difference seen at one junction end. The CDR3 sequence is 16 residues long. Germline V gene data show CDR1 as MGHRA and CDR2 as YSYEKL. The use of previously described methods and listed TCR primers produced the bulk TCR libraries. TCRdb used MiXCR to reprocess the PCR reads, holding one entry per CDR3 protein. This table holds about 510,000 distinct CDR3 sequences, under 30% found once.

The receptor's source is a human donor in good health. Some libraries in this study had Jurkat cell RNA spiked in. V usage is TRBV4-1 and J usage is TRBJ1-2, with D unresolved. The sequencing sample was made of naive CD8+ T cells from blood, with Jurkat cell RNA spiked in. Subset described: FACS-sorted CD8+CD4-CCR7+CD45RA+ naive T cells. The CDR3 here is CASCQDGSVTNYGYTF. CDR3 in DNA: TGCGCCAGCTGCCAAGATGGTTCTGTAACTAACTATGGCTACACCTTC.